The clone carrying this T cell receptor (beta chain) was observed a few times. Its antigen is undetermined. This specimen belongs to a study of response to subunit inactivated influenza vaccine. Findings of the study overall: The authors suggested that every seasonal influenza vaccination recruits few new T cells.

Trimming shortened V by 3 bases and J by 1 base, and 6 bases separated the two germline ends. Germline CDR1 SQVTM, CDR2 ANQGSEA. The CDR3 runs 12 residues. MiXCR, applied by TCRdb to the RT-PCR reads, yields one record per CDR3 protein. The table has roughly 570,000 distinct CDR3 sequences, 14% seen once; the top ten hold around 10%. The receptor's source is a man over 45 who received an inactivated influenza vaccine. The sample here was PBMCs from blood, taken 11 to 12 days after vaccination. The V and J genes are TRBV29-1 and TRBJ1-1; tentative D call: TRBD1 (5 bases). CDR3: CSVDGANTEAFF. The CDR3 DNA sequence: TGCAGCGTTGATGGGGCGAACACTGAAGCTTTCTTT. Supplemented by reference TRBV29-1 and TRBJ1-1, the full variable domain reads SAVISQKPSRDICQRGTSLTIQCQVDSQVTMMFWYRQQPGQSLTLIATANQGSEATYESGFVIDKFPISRPNLTFSTLTVSNMSPEDSSIYLCSVDGANTEAFFGQGTRLTVV.